The sequence of this TCR beta chain was determined in a study of blood T cell repertoires in COVID-19. Across the whole study: COVID-19 samples, acute and convalescent, were from the United States, Italy and Spain. PBMCs, B-cell-depleted T cells, or T cells provided the cDNA or gDNA that made up the material.

Clones were read by immunoSEQ multiplex PCR, and TCRdb kept only the in-frame ones, dropping some. The data contain around 250,000 clones, 86% of them singletons. The CDR3 runs to 14 residues. V was trimmed by 4 bases and J by 2 bases, leaving 12 bases between them. CDR1 and CDR2 from the germline V gene are LGHDT and YNNKEL (reference sequence). This TCR was sampled from a woman aged 80 or over with COVID-19, enrolled during active disease. The rearrangement links TRBV3-1 (or the pseudogene TRBV3-2) to TRBJ2-7, with D perhaps matching TRBD2 (7 bases). The sequencing input was peripheral blood. CDR3 DNA: TGTGCCAGCAGCCCCGGGGGGCTGGCCTACGAGCAGTACTTC. The encoded protein is CASSPGGLAYEQYF.